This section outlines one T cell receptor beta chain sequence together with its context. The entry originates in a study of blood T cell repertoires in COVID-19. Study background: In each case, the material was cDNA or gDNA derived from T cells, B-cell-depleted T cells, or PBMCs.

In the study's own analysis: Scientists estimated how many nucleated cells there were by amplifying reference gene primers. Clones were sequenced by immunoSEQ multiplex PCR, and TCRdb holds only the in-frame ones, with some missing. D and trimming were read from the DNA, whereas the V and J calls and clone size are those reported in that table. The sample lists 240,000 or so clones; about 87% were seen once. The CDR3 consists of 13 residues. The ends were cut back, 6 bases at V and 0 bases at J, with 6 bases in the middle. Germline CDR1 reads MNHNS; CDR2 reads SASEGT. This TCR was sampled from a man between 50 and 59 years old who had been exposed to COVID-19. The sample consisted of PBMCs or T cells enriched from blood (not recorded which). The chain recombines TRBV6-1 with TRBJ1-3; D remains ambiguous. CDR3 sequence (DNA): TGTGCCAGCAGGAGGGACTCTGGAAACACCATATATTTT. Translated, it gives CASRRDSGNTIYF.